This record covers a single T cell receptor beta chain. This entry is derived from a study of CD8 T cells in ankylosing spondylitis. TCRdb re-analysed the 5' RACE reads in MiXCR, keeping a single row per CDR3 protein. The data contain approximately 140,000 distinct CDR3 sequences, around 45% of them seen just once; the ten biggest clones take up approximately 16%. This CDR3 is 14 amino acids long. V lost 3 bases, J lost 10 bases, and 18 bases lay in between. The germline gives CDR1 LGHNA, CDR2 YSLEER. Sequencing was performed on synovial fluid, either unsorted or a sorted T cell fraction (not recorded which). This sequence was found in a male donor with ankylosing spondylitis. The chain recombines TRBV4-3 with TRBJ1-1; tentatively, D is TRBD1 (6 bases). The CDR3 spells CASSHHSRGAGAFF. For the CDR3, the DNA is TGCGCCAGCAGCCACCACTCGAGGGGGGCTGGAGCTTTCTTT.